The 3 T cell receptor beta chains below all came from one sample that was sequenced in a study of response to subunit inactivated influenza vaccine. TCRdb processed the RT-PCR reads anew with MiXCR; each CDR3 protein has one entry. The repertoire holds fewer than 650,000 distinct CDR3 sequences, with about an eighth as singletons. The source material was PBMCs from blood, sampled about 40 days after vaccination. The receptor set was obtained from a man aged 45-65 years who received an inactivated influenza vaccine.

There are a few counts of this clonotype. The rearrangement joins TRBV10-3 to TRBJ2-5; D is unclear. Germline V gene lookup returns CDR1 ENHRY and CDR2 SYGVKD. The CDR3 covers 13 residues. The V end was cut by 2 bases, the J end by 2 bases, with 6 bases between. The CDR3 loop is CAISERVQETQYF. The DNA of the CDR3 is TGTGCCATCAGTGAGAGGGTACAAGAGACCCAGTACTTC.

In its sample, this clonotype was seen a few times. It may be a read error: a sequence one base away is much more abundant. The chain couples TRBV6-7 to TRBJ2-3; 7 positions match TRBD2. TRBV6-7 is reported as an ORF; its role is uncertain. This CDR3 contains 18 residues. The CDR3 bases are TGTGCCCGCAGTTTAGCGTCCTGGGGGGGGTGGTCTTCAGATACGCAGTATTTT. Its translation is CARSLASWGGWSSDTQYF.

There are a few counts of this clonotype. V and J are TRBV5-1 and TRBJ2-5; the D is unclear. CDR1 SGHRS and CDR2 YFSETQ come from the germline V gene. This CDR3 has 14 residues. V was cut by 5 bases and J by 2 bases, with 13 bases left in between. The CDR3 region is CASRLAAAQETQYF. For the CDR3, the DNA is TGCGCCAGCAGGCTCGCGGCCGCGCAAGAGACCCAGTACTTC.